A selection of T cell receptor beta chains follows, all from one sample in a study of cytomegalovirus exposure and HLA in healthy donors. This table comes from immunoSEQ multiplex PCR, and its TCRdb copy is limited to in-frame clones, with some not included. The sample shows roughly 130,000 clones, around 78% of them seen only once. The sequenced material came from PBMCs. Receptors were obtained from a woman aged 50 to 60 in good health and CMV-seronegative. The conserved cysteine and the conserved F or W are not part of the CDR3 here.

V	CDR3
TRBV2	ASSEASGRHNEQF
TRBV7-2	ASSSLAASTDTQY
TRBV18	ASSPDGIPYEQY
TRBV19	ASSALLRGPGGGSQPQH
TRBV5-6	ASSPGGLYEQY
TRBV30	AWRGDRDTGELF
TRBV5-6	ASSYLTGGHGYP
TRBV5-1	ASSLYPRGRNQPQH
TRBV28	AHRAGNTIY
TRBV7-3	ASSLAGGSQY
TRBV9	ASSVNLGVTYEQY
TRBV6-5	ASSYSGTGVDEQY
TRBV28	ASSRGRDETQY
TRBV7-3	ASSPGRAEYNEQF
TRBV5-4	ASSGLRAGAVAGELF